Each of the 8 T cell receptor beta chains below was sequenced from the same sample in a study of OX40 agonist ivuxolimab in advanced cancers. Method: immunoSEQ multiplex PCR; TCRdb's copy keeps in-frame clones and lacks some. The sample consists of more than 50,000 clones, approximately 80% of them appearing once. Here the sequenced sample was CD4+ or CD8+ T cells sorted from blood, taken in a trial of the OX40 agonist ivuxolimab. The receptors were gathered from an adult with an advanced solid tumor such as melanoma, head and neck, liver or kidney cancer.

CDR3: CASRSGTGTGFGYTF. As DNA, the CDR3 is TGTGCCAGCAGATCCGGGACCGGGACAGGATTTGGCTACACCTTC. V gene TRBV11-3 combines with J gene TRBJ1-2; 8 bases map to TRBD1. Germline CDR1 SGHNT, CDR2 YENEEA. With V trimmed by 6 bases and J by 7 bases, 13 bases remained unmatched. The CDR3 consists of 15 residues. The whole variable domain, filled in from reference TRBV11-3 and TRBJ1-2, reads EAGVVQSPRYKIIEKKQPVAFWCNPISGHNTLYWYLQNLGQGPELLIRYENEEAVDDSQLPKDRFSAERLKGVDSTLKIQPAELGDSAVYLCASRSGTGTGFGYTFGSGTRLTVV.

The chain joins TRBV10-3 to TRBJ1-5; 7 bases agree with TRBD1. The junction had 4 bases not matched to a gene; V was cut back by 6 bases and J by 2 bases. The CDR3 has 14 amino acids. Germline V CDR1 and CDR2: ENHRY, SYGVKD. The CDR3 region has the DNA TGTGCCATCAGATCAGGACAGGGCAATCAGCCCCAGCATTTT. Amino acid sequence: CAIRSGQGNQPQHF.

This clone was counted once. The rearrangement uses TRBV2 and TRBJ1-6, with a tentative D call TRBD1 (6 bases). There are 16 residues in the CDR3. V lost 10 bases to trimming and J lost 4 bases, with 20 bases between them. The germline CDR1 and CDR2 sequences are SNHLY and FYNNEI. CDR3 in amino acids: CAIKKEGGGYNSPLHF. As DNA, the CDR3 is TGTGCCATCAAAAAGGAGGGGGGGGGTTATAATTCACCCCTCCACTTT.

The chain has TRBV11-2 and TRBJ2-1, with D possibly TRBD2 on 6 matching bases. This CDR3 is 16 amino acids long. V lost 5 bases and J 6 bases, leaving 20 bases between the germline ends. The germline gives CDR1 SGHAT, CDR2 FQNNGV. This chain's CDR3 is CASSPWEGAGINEQFF. Here the CDR3 DNA reads TGTGCCAGCAGCCCCTGGGAAGGAGCGGGTATCAATGAGCAGTTCTTC.

J is TRBJ2-1 and V is TRBV9, with 7 bases lining up with TRBD2. Per germline, CDR1 SGDLS and CDR2 YYNGEE. The V and J ends lost 0 bases and 5 bases, in that order; junction bases with no gene match: 5. The CDR3 contains 15 residues. The DNA of the CDR3 is TGTGCCAGCAGCGTAGAACTAGCGTATAACAATGAGCAGTTCTTC. It translates to CASSVELAYNNEQFF.

This clone has only one observation. The chain links TRBV10-3 to TRBJ2-4; D ambiguous. Germline V gene sequence: CDR1 ENHRY, CDR2 SYGVKD. The CDR3 loop spans 14 amino acids. Trimming left V 4 bases short and J 3 bases short, with 10 bases between. Here the CDR3 DNA reads TGTGCCATCAGTGTGGAGACGAACAAAAACATTCAGTACTTC. As protein: CAISVETNKNIQYF.

The chain links TRBV7-9 to TRBJ2-5; D gene ambiguous. In germline, CDR1 is SEHNR, CDR2 FQNEAQ (reference sequence). This CDR3 comprises 11 residues. V lost 5 bases to trimming and J lost 2 bases, with 3 bases between them. CDR3 in DNA: TGTGCCAGCAGCCCTCAAGAGACCCAGTACTTC. Translating gives CASSPQETQYF.

CDR3 sequence: CASSPDSLNTGELFF. CDR3 DNA sequence: TGTGCCAGCTCACCGGACAGTTTGAACACCGGGGAGCTGTTTTTT. The genes are TRBV18 and TRBJ2-2; D is perhaps TRBD1 (6 bases). This CDR3 comprises 15 residues. Trimming took off 3 bases at V and 1 base at J, with 9 bases between the two ends. Germline CDR1 reads KGHSH; CDR2 reads LQKENI.